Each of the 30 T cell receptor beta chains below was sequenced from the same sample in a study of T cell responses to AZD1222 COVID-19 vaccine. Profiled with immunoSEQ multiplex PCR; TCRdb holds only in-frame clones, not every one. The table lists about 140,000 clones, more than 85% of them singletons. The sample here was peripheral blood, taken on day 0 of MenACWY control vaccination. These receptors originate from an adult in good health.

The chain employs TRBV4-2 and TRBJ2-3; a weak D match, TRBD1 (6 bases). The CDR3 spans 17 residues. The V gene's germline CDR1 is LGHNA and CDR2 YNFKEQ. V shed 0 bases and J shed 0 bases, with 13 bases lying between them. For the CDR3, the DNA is TGTGCCAGCAGCCAAGATGCACAGGGTGCTAGCACAGATACGCAGTATTTT. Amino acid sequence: CASSQDAQGASTDTQYF.

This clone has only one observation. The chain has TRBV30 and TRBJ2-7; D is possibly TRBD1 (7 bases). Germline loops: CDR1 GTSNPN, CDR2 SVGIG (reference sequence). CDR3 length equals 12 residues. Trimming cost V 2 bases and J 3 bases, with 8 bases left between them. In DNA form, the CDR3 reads TGTGCCTGGAGTCAGGGGGGCTACGAGCAGTACTTC. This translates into CAWSQGGYEQYF.

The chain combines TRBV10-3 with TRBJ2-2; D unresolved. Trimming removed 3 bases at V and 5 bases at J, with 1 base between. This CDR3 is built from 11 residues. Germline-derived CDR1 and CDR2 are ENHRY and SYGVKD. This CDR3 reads CAISDTGELFF. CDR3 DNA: TGTGCCATCAGTGATACCGGGGAGCTGTTTTTT.

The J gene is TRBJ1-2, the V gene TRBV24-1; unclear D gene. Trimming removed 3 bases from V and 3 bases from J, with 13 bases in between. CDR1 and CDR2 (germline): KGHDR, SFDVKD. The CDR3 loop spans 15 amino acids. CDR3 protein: CATSDKQGWDYGYTF. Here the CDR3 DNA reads TGTGCCACCAGTGATAAACAAGGGTGGGACTATGGCTACACCTTC.

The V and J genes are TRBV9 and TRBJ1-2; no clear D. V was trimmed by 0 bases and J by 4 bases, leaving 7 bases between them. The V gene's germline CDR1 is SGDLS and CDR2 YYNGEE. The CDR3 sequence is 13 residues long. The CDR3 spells CASSVDSGYGYTF. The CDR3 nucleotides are TGTGCCAGCAGCGTAGATAGTGGCTATGGCTACACCTTC.

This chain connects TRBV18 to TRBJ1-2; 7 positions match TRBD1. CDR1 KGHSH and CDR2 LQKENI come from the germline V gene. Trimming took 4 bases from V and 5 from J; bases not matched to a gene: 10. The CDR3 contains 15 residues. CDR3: CASSQNTGARYGYTF. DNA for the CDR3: TGTGCCAGCTCACAGAACACAGGGGCCAGGTATGGCTACACCTTC.

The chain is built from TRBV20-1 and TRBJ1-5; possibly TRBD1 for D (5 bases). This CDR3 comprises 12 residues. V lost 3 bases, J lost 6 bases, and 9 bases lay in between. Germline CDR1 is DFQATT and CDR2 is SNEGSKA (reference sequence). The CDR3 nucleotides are TGCAGTGCTAGTTGGGGGGGTCAGCCCCAGCATTTT. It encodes CSASWGGQPQHF.

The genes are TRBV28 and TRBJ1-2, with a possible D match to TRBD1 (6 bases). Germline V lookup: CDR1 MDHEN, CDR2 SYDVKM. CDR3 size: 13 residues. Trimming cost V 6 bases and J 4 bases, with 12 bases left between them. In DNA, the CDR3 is TGTGCCAGCAGGCCCGGGGGCCTCTATGGCTACACCTTC. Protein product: CASRPGGLYGYTF.

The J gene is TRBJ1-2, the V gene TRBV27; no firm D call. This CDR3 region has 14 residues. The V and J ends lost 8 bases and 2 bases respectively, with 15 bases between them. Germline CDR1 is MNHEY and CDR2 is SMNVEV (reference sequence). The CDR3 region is CASRPGHLNYGYTF. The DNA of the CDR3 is TGTGCCAGCCGGCCTGGCCACCTAAACTATGGCTACACCTTC.

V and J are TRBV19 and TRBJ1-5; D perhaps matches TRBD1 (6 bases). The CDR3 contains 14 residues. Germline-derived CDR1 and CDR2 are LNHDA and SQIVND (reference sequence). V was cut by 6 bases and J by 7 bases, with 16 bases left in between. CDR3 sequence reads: CASRWDNGNQPQHF. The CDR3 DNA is TGTGCCAGTAGGTGGGACAATGGGAACCAGCCCCAGCATTTT.

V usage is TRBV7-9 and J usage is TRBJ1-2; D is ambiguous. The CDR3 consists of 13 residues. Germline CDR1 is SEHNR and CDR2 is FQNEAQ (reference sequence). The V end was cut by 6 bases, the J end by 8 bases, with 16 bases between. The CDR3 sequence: CASRSPSRSGYTF. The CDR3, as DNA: TGTGCCAGCAGGTCCCCTTCTCGCTCGGGCTACACCTTC.

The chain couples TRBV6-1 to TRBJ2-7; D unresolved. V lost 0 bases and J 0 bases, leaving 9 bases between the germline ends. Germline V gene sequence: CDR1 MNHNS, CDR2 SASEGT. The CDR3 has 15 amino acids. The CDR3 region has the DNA TGTGCCAGCAGTGAAGCTCCGGCACTCTCCTACGAGCAGTACTTC. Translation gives CASSEAPALSYEQYF.

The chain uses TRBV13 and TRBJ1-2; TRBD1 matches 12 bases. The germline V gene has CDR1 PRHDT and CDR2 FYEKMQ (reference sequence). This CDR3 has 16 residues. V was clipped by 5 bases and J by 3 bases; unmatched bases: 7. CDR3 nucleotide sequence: TGTGCCAGCAGCGAGATAGGGACAGGGGGCGACTATGGCTACACCTTC. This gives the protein CASSEIGTGGDYGYTF.

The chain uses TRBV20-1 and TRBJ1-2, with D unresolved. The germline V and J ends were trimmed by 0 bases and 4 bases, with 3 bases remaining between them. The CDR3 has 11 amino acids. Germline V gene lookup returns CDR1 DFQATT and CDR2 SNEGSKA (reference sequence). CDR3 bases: TGCAGTGCTAGAGAAGGCTATGGCTACACCTTC. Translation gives CSAREGYGYTF.

The CDR3 spells CASSFGTGQGQPQHF. CDR3 in DNA: TGTGCCAGCAGCTTCGGGACAGGACAAGGTCAGCCCCAGCATTTT. The chain links TRBV5-6 to TRBJ1-5; 8 bases align to TRBD1. The junction had 7 bases not matched to a gene; V was cut back by 2 bases and J by 6 bases. From germline, CDR1 is SGHDT and CDR2 YYEEEE. This CDR3 region has 15 residues.

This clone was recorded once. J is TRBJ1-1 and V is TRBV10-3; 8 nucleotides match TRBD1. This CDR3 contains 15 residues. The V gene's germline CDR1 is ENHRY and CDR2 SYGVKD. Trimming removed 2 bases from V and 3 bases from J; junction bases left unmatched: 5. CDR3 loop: CAISEAGTGDTEAFF. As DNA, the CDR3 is TGTGCCATCAGTGAGGCCGGGACAGGAGACACTGAAGCTTTCTTT.

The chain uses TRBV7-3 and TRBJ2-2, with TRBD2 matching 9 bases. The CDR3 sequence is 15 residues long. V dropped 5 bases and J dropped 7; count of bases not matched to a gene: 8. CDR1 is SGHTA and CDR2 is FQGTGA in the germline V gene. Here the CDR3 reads CASSPTLAGNGELFF. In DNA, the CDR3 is TGTGCCAGCAGCCCTACACTAGCGGGTAACGGGGAGCTGTTTTTT. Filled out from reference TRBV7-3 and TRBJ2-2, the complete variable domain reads GAGVSQTPSNKVTEKGKYVELRCDPISGHTALYWYRQSLGQGPEFLIYFQGTGAADDSGLPNDRFFAVRPEGSVSTLKIQRTERGDSAVYLCASSPTLAGNGELFFGEGSRLTVL.

CDR3 amino acids: CASSQGLIAETQYF. The CDR3 DNA sequence: TGTGCCAGCAGCCAAGGATTGATAGCAGAGACCCAGTACTTC. This sequence joins TRBV3-1 (or the pseudogene TRBV3-2) and TRBJ2-5; D is ambiguous. Germline V gene data show CDR1 as LGHDT and CDR2 as YNNKEL (reference sequence). Trimming removed 1 base from V and 4 bases from J, with 10 bases in between. The CDR3 loop spans 14 amino acids.

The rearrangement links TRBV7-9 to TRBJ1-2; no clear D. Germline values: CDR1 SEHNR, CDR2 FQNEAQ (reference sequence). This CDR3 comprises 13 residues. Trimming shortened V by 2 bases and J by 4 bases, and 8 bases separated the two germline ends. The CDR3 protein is CASSLSRSYGYTF. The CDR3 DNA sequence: TGTGCCAGCAGCTTATCCCGCAGCTATGGCTACACCTTC.

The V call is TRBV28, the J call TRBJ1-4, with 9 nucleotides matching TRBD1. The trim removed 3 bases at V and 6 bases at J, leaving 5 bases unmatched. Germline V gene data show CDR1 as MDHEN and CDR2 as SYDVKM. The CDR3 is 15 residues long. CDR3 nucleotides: TGTGCCAGCAGTTTCTCCGGGACAGGGCATGAAAAACTGTTTTTT. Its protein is CASSFSGTGHEKLFF.

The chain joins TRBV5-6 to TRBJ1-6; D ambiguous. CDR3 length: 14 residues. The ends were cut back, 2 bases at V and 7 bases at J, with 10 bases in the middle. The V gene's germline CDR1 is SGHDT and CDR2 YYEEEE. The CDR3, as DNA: TGTGCCAGCAGCTTATGGACGGCAAATTCACCCCTCCACTTT. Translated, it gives CASSLWTANSPLHF.

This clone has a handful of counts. This CDR3 is CASSLLVWGTEAFF. The CDR3 DNA reads TGTGCCAGCAGCTTATTAGTCTGGGGCACTGAAGCTTTCTTT. This chain links TRBV11-2 with TRBJ1-1; no reliable D call. The CDR3 has 14 residues. Germline CDR1 and CDR2: SGHAT and FQNNGV. Trimming stripped 2 bases from V and 4 bases from J, with 11 bases between.

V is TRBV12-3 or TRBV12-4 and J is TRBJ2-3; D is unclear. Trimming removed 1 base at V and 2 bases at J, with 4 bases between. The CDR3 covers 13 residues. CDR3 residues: CASSLVPTDTQYF. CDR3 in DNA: TGTGCCAGCAGTTTAGTCCCCACAGATACGCAGTATTTT.

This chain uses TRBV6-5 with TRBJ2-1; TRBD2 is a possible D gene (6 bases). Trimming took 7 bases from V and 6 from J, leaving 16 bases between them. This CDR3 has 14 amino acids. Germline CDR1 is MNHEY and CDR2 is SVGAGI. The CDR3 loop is CASTYGWGVNEQFF. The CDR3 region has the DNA TGTGCCAGCACATACGGGTGGGGGGTCAATGAGCAGTTCTTC.

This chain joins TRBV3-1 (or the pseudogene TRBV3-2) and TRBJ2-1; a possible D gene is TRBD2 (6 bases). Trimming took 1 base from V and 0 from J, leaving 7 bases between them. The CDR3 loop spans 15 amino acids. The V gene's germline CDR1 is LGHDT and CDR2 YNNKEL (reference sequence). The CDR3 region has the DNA TGTGCCAGCAGCCAAGCCGGGGGCTCCTACAATGAGCAGTTCTTC. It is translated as CASSQAGGSYNEQFF.

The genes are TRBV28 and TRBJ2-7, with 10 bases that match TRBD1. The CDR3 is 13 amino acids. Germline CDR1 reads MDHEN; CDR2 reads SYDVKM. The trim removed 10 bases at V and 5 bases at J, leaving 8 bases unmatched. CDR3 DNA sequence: TGTGCCATCCGCCGGGACAGGGGCCACGAGCAGTACTTC. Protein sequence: CAIRRDRGHEQYF.

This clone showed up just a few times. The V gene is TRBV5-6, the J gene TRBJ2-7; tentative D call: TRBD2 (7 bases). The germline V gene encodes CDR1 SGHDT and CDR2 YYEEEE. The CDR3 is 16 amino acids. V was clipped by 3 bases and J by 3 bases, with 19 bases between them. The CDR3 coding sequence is TGTGCCAGCAGCTGGTCCTTGGGGGGGCGACTCTACGAGCAGTACTTC. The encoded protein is CASSWSLGGRLYEQYF. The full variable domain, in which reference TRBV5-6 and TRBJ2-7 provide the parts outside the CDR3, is DAGVTQSPTHLIKTRGQQVTLRCSPKSGHDTVSWYQQALGQGPQFIFQYYEEEERQRGNFPDRFSGHQFPNYSSELNVNALLLGDSALYLCASSWSLGGRLYEQYFGPGTRLTVT.

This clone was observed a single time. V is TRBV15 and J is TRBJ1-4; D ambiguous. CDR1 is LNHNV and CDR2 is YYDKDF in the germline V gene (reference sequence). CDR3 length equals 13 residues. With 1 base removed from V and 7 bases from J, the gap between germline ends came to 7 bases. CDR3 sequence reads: CATSRALTEKLFF. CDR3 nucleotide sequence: TGTGCCACCAGCAGAGCCCTGACTGAAAAACTGTTTTTT.

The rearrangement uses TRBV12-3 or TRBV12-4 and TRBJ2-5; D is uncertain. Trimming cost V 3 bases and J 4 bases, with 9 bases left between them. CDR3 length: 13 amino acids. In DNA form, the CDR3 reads TGTGCCAGCAGTTTTGTCTGGGGAGAGACCCAGTACTTC. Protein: CASSFVWGETQYF.

Here the CDR3 DNA reads TGTGCCAGCAGCTTAGCACTGGAGGGGGGAGATGGAAACACCATATATTTT. It is translated as CASSLALEGGDGNTIYF. The chain couples TRBV7-6 to TRBJ1-3, with TRBD1 as a possible D gene (6 bases). CDR3 length: 17 residues. Trimming shortened V by 0 bases and J by 3 bases, and 15 bases separated the two germline ends. The germline gives CDR1 SGHVS, CDR2 FNYEAQ.